This T cell receptor beta chain emerged from a study of cytomegalovirus exposure and HLA in healthy donors. Points on this clone: What it recognizes is unknown.

Here immunoSEQ multiplex PCR was the method, and the copy in TCRdb shows in-frame clones only, minus some. Counted here are around 65,000 clones, 85% to 95% occurring once; the ten biggest clones make up about 5.4%. This CDR3 region has 13 residues. V was pared by 4 bases and J by 10 bases, with 14 bases between. CDR1 and CDR2 from the germline V gene are MRHNA and SNTAGT. Findings and caveats of the study: Reportedly, diagnosis of cytomegalovirus status by the classifier showed high specificity and sensitivity. Cytomegalovirus association was assigned to about 150 TCR beta chains.

A roughly 130-subject validation cohort, separate from the approximately 610-subject first cohort, supplied the donors. This sequence joins TRBV6-4 and TRBJ2-1; D remains unclear. The source of this sequence is a man aged 18 to 29 in good health and CMV-seropositive. Material: PBMCs. The CDR3 loop is CASSATRSREQFF. The CDR3 DNA follows: TGTGCCAGCAGTGCTACTCGCTCCAGGGAGCAGTTCTTC.